The 28 T cell receptor beta chains presented below share a single source sample, sequenced in a study of patients and donors after allogeneic stem cell transplantation. A single record per CDR3 protein comes from TCRdb applying MiXCR to the RT-PCR reads. The profile shows some 90,000 distinct CDR3 sequences, around 48% of them singletons. Sample: blood, either unsorted or a sorted T cell fraction (not recorded which). These receptor sequences come from a human donor who was either an allogeneic HSCT recipient or a stem cell or donor lymphocyte infusion donor (not recorded which). It is not recorded whose cells these are; they may come from a transplant donor.

The gene calls are TRBV12-3 or TRBV12-4 and TRBJ2-1; 9 bases line up with TRBD2. J lost 6 bases, V lost 5 bases, and 8 bases had no gene match. The CDR3 loop spans 15 amino acids. CDR3 sequence: CASSGRTSAGNEQFF. The CDR3 DNA follows: TGTGCCAGCAGTGGAAGGACTAGCGCGGGCAATGAGCAGTTCTTC.

The chain couples TRBV7-9 to TRBJ2-3; D possibly matches TRBD1 or TRBD2 (5 bases each). Germline V lookup: CDR1 SEHNR, CDR2 FQNEAQ (reference sequence). The CDR3 runs to 11 residues. The V end lost 11 bases, the J end lost 6 bases, and 12 bases lay between the germline ends. The CDR3 region has the DNA TGTGCCGGGACGGAGAGGGATACGCAGTATTTT. This sequence encodes CAGTERDTQYF.

This chain uses TRBV5-1 with TRBJ1-2, with D possibly matching TRBD1 (6 bases). Germline CDR1 and CDR2: SGHRS and YFSETQ. This CDR3 has 15 amino acids. V was clipped by 4 bases and J by 4 bases, with 17 bases between them. The CDR3 region has the DNA TGCGCCAGCAGCGGAGACAGGCCAGCACTCTATGGCTACACCTTC. This encodes CASSGDRPALYGYTF.

CDR3 in amino acids: CSVGGTSGRGEQYF. DNA of the CDR3: TGCAGCGTTGGCGGGACTAGCGGGAGGGGCGAGCAGTACTTC. This chain uses TRBV29-1 with TRBJ2-7; 16 positions match TRBD2. V lost 4 bases and J lost 6; bases outside the gene matches: 3. Germline V gene sequence: CDR1 SQVTM, CDR2 ANQGSEA. CDR3 length: 14 amino acids.

This clonotype was seen only a few times. The chain is built from TRBV28 and TRBJ2-6, with D uncertain. The CDR3 is made up of 17 amino acids. Germline V gene sequence: CDR1 MDHEN, CDR2 SYDVKM. V dropped 3 bases and J dropped 2 bases, with 14 bases sitting between them. CDR3 DNA sequence: TGTGCCAGCAGTTTCGGGTTCTACACCACTGGGGCCAACGTCCTGACTTTC. Amino acid sequence: CASSFGFYTTGANVLTF. The full variable domain, rest sourced from reference TRBV28 and TRBJ2-6, is DVKVTQSSRYLVKRTGEKVFLECVQDMDHENMFWYRQDPGLGLRLIYFSYDVKMKEKGDIPEGYSVSREKKERFSLILESASTNQTSMYLCASSFGFYTTGANVLTFGAGSRLTVL.

There are a few counts of this clonotype. The CDR3 DNA is TGTGCCATCAGGGGGCGCGGCACTGAAGCTTTCTTT. Residues: CAIRGRGTEAFF. V and J are TRBV10-3 and TRBJ1-1; perhaps TRBD1 as D (5 bases). This CDR3 is 12 amino acids long. CDR1 is ENHRY, CDR2 SYGVKD, per germline. Deletions cut 6 bases from V and 4 bases from J, with 9 bases between.

The chain has TRBV15 and TRBJ1-3; D is undetermined. CDR1 and CDR2 (germline): LNHNV, YYDKDF (reference sequence). Trimming shortened V by 5 bases and J by 0 bases, and 8 bases separated the two germline ends. This CDR3 is built from 14 residues. The CDR3 coding sequence is TGTGCCACCAGCGACTACGGCTCTGGAAACACCATATATTTT. Encoded protein: CATSDYGSGNTIYF.

This clonotype has a handful of counts. This chain links TRBV20-1 with TRBJ1-2; D is perhaps TRBD1 (6 bases). Germline CDR1 and CDR2: DFQATT and SNEGSKA (reference sequence). The V and J ends lost 2 bases and 3 bases respectively, with 19 bases between them. The CDR3 length is 16 residues. CDR3 residues: CSARIGGGSIDYGYTF. DNA of the CDR3: TGCAGTGCTAGAATCGGAGGGGGTTCAATCGACTATGGCTACACCTTC.

This clonotype has a handful of counts. The chain combines TRBV7-9 with TRBJ1-1; D unclear. The CDR3 runs to 14 residues. The V end lost 1 base, the J end lost 0 bases, and 6 bases lay between the germline ends. Germline CDR1 SEHNR, CDR2 FQNEAQ (reference sequence). CDR3 DNA: TGTGCCAGCAGCTTAGTTAGCATGAACACTGAAGCTTTCTTT. Amino acid sequence: CASSLVSMNTEAFF.

This clonotype was observed a handful of times. This chain links TRBV6-2 or TRBV6-3 with TRBJ2-7, with TRBD1 as a possible D gene (5 bases). V was clipped by 6 bases and J by 3 bases, with 15 bases between them. Germline V gene sequence: CDR1 MNHEY, CDR2 SVGEGT. The CDR3 runs 14 residues. CDR3 nucleotide sequence: TGTGCCAGCAGCCGCCCCCAGGGAAACTACGAGCAGTACTTC. Translating it yields CASSRPQGNYEQYF.

This chain connects TRBV7-9 to TRBJ1-2; D gene unclear. This CDR3 spans 14 amino acids. Trimming took 1 base from V and 4 from J, leaving 10 bases between them. Looked up from germline, CDR1 is SEHNR and CDR2 is FQNEAQ (reference sequence). In nucleotides, the CDR3 is TGTGCCAGCAGCTTAGAAGGGCGGATCTATGGCTACACCTTC. Translating gives CASSLEGRIYGYTF.

This clonotype has only a few counts. The chain links TRBV20-1 to TRBJ1-5; D not certain. V gave up 3 bases and J gave up 3 bases, with 9 bases separating them. This CDR3 spans 13 amino acids. CDR1 and CDR2 from the germline V gene are DFQATT and SNEGSKA (reference sequence). CDR3 nucleotides: TGCAGTGCTAGCTTGGGAAACAATCAGCCCCAGCATTTT. It specifies CSASLGNNQPQHF.

V and J are TRBV6-6 and TRBJ2-3, with 10 bases identical to TRBD2. The V and J ends lost 4 bases and 4 bases, in that order; junction bases with no gene match: 5. This CDR3 is built from 15 residues. CDR1 is MNHNY, CDR2 SVGAGI, per germline (reference sequence). CDR3 in amino acids: CASSFGTSDADTQYF. In DNA form, the CDR3 reads TGTGCCAGCAGTTTCGGGACTAGCGACGCAGATACGCAGTATTTT.

The chain carries TRBV3-1 and TRBJ1-5; TRBD1 matches 8 bases. There are 16 residues in the CDR3. With 0 bases clipped from V and 7 bases from J, the junction kept 8 bases outside the gene matches. Germline values: CDR1 LGHDT, CDR2 YNNKEL (reference sequence). DNA for the CDR3: TGTGCCAGCAGCCAAGAAGGACAGGGAACGATCCAGCCCCAGCATTTT. Protein sequence: CASSQEGQGTIQPQHF. The variable domain in full, with the rest retrieved from reference TRBV3-1 and TRBJ1-5, is DTAVSQTPKYLVTQMGNDKSIKCEQNLGHDTMYWYKQDSKKFLKIMFSYNNKELIINETVPNRFSPKSPDKAHLNLHINSLELGDSAVYFCASSQEGQGTIQPQHFGDGTRLSIL.

The chain links TRBV18 to TRBJ1-3; a weak D match, TRBD1 (6 bases). Germline loops: CDR1 KGHSH, CDR2 LQKENI. CDR3 size: 15 residues. V gave up 5 bases and J gave up 0 bases, with 11 bases separating them. The CDR3 DNA sequence: TGTGCCAGCTCAGCTACAGGGACCTCTGGAAACACCATATATTTT. Encoded protein: CASSATGTSGNTIYF. The full variable domain, with the rest looked up from reference TRBV18 and TRBJ1-3, is NAGVMQNPRHLVRRRGQEARLRCSPMKGHSHVYWYRQLPEEGLKFMVYLQKENIIDESGMPKERFSAEFPKEGPSILRIQQVVRGDSAAYFCASSATGTSGNTIYFGEGSWLTVV.

This clonotype was recorded a few times. The V gene is TRBV28, the J gene TRBJ1-5; D is undetermined. The CDR3 consists of 11 residues. With 10 bases removed from V and 8 bases from J, the gap between germline ends came to 12 bases. The germline V gene has CDR1 MDHEN and CDR2 SYDVKM. The CDR3 nucleotides read TGTGCCACAGCTAAGGCTAAGCCCCAGCATTTT. Protein product: CATAKAKPQHF.

The genes are TRBV7-8 and TRBJ1-6, with unresolved D. V dropped 0 bases and J dropped 3 bases, with 12 bases sitting between them. This CDR3 is built from 17 residues. Germline loops: CDR1 SGHVS, CDR2 FQNEAQ. CDR3: CASSLAQLQNYNSPLHF. The CDR3 DNA reads as TGTGCCAGCAGCTTAGCGCAATTACAGAACTATAATTCACCCCTCCACTTT.

The table lists this clonotype with a few counts. This chain links TRBV12-3 or TRBV12-4 with TRBJ1-2; D remains ambiguous. Trimming shortened V by 3 bases and J by 5 bases, and 10 bases separated the two germline ends. The CDR3 covers 13 residues. The CDR3 region is CASSLWTNYGYTF. Here the CDR3 DNA reads TGTGCCAGCAGTTTGTGGACCAATTATGGCTACACCTTC.

This clonotype was counted only a few times. The rearrangement uses TRBV28 and TRBJ1-4; tentatively, D is TRBD1 (5 bases). Germline-derived CDR1 and CDR2 are MDHEN and SYDVKM. This CDR3 has 14 residues. V lost 6 bases and J lost 5, with 13 bases in between. The CDR3 loop is CASSGTVHNEKLFF. CDR3 coding DNA: TGTGCCAGCAGCGGGACCGTCCACAATGAAAAACTGTTTTTT.

This sequence joins TRBV7-2 and TRBJ1-2, with a weak D call TRBD1 (6 bases). Deletions cut 1 base from V and 4 bases from J, with 10 bases between. The CDR3 totals 14 residues. Germline V gene lookup returns CDR1 SGHTA and CDR2 FQGNSA. CDR3 nucleotide sequence: TGTGCCAGCAGCTTAGAGCGGACAGTCTATGGCTACACCTTC. Protein product: CASSLERTVYGYTF. Complete variable domain (other parts from reference TRBV7-2 and TRBJ1-2): GAGVSQSPSNKVTEKGKDVELRCDPISGHTALYWYRQSLGQGLEFLIYFQGNSAPDKSGLPSDRFSAERTGGSVSTLTIQRTQQEDSAVYLCASSLERTVYGYTFGSGTRLTVV.

V usage is TRBV5-1 and J usage is TRBJ2-4; the D gene is possibly TRBD1 (6 bases). The V and J ends lost 0 bases and 1 base respectively, with 11 bases between them. From germline, CDR1 is SGHRS and CDR2 YFSETQ. The CDR3 runs 16 residues. The CDR3 DNA follows: TGCGCCAGCAGCTTGGCAGGGGACGGGGCCAAAAACATTCAGTACTTC. Its protein product is CASSLAGDGAKNIQYF.

This clonotype has only one observation. The V gene is TRBV7-3, the J gene TRBJ1-6; 8 bases align to TRBD1. CDR1 is SGHTA, CDR2 FQGTGA, per germline. V lost 5 bases, J lost 8 bases, and 8 bases stayed unmatched. The length of the CDR3 is 15 residues. In nucleotides, the CDR3 is TGTGCCAGCAGCGCCGACGGACAGGGAGATTCACCCCTCCACTTT. It codes for CASSADGQGDSPLHF.

This chain joins TRBV28 and TRBJ1-6; D is undetermined. The CDR3 runs 10 residues. The germline V and J ends were trimmed by 8 bases and 8 bases, with 4 bases remaining between them. In germline, CDR1 is MDHEN, CDR2 SYDVKM. CDR3 region: CASGYSPLHF. In DNA form, the CDR3 reads TGTGCCAGCGGCTATTCACCCCTCCACTTT.

This clonotype was seen only a few times. The V and J genes are TRBV7-2 and TRBJ2-1, with D hard to call. There are 12 residues in the CDR3. Per germline, CDR1 SGHTA and CDR2 FQGNSA. Trimming shortened V by 1 base and J by 3 bases, and 1 base separated the two germline ends. CDR3 DNA sequence: TGTGCCAGCAGCTTAGTCTACAATGAGCAGTTCTTC. Translation: CASSLVYNEQFF.

DNA for the CDR3: TGTGCCAGCAGCCACCTTCCCATGAACACTGAAGCTTTCTTT. Translation: CASSHLPMNTEAFF. V and J are TRBV7-9 and TRBJ1-1; unclear D gene. Germline V gives CDR1 SEHNR, CDR2 FQNEAQ (reference sequence). The CDR3 sequence is 14 residues long. Trimming pared 5 bases from V and 0 bases from J, leaving 10 bases between.

The chain has TRBV7-9 and TRBJ1-4, with D perhaps matching TRBD1 (6 bases). V dropped 4 bases and J dropped 8 bases, with 20 bases sitting between them. The CDR3 loop spans 16 amino acids. Germline V lookup: CDR1 SEHNR, CDR2 FQNEAQ (reference sequence). The CDR3 coding sequence is TGTGCCAGCAGCTGGGGGGGACAACACCGAGGAGAAAAACTGTTTTTT. It specifies CASSWGGQHRGEKLFF.

The chain has TRBV14 and TRBJ1-1; no firm D call. This CDR3 is 13 amino acids long. Trimming shortened V by 4 bases and J by 7 bases, and 13 bases separated the two germline ends. The germline V gene has CDR1 SGHDN and CDR2 FVKESK. CDR3 DNA sequence: TGTGCCAGCAGCCCCGTCGGGGTTTATGAAGCTTTCTTT. As protein: CASSPVGVYEAFF.

In its sample, this clonotype was seen a few times. The chain uses TRBV27 and TRBJ1-6; D call uncertain. V lost 6 bases to trimming and J lost 8 bases, with 14 bases between them. In germline, CDR1 is MNHEY, CDR2 SMNVEV (reference sequence). The CDR3 runs to 14 residues. The CDR3 region has the DNA TGTGCCAGCAGAAGACCGGGCTCGCATTCACCCCTCCACTTT. Translation gives CASRRPGSHSPLHF.